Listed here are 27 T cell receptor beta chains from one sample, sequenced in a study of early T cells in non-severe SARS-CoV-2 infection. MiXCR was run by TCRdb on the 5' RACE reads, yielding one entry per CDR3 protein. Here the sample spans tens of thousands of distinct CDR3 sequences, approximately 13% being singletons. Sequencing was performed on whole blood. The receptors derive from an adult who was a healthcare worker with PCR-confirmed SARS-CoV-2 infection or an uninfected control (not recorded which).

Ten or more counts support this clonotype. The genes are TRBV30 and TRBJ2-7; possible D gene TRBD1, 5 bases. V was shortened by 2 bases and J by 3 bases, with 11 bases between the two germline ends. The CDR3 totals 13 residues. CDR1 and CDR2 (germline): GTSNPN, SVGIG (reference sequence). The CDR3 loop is CAWSLRVGYEQYF. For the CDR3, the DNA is TGTGCCTGGAGTCTCAGGGTGGGCTACGAGCAGTACTTC.

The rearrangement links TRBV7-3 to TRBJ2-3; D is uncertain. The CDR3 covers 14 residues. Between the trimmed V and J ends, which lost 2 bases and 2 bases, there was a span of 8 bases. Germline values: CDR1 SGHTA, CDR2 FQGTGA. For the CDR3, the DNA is TGTGCCAGCAGCTTACAGCCTGACACAGATACGCAGTATTTT. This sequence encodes CASSLQPDTDTQYF. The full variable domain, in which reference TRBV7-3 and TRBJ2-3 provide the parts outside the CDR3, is GAGVSQTPSNKVTEKGKYVELRCDPISGHTALYWYRQSLGQGPEFLIYFQGTGAADDSGLPNDRFFAVRPEGSVSTLKIQRTERGDSAVYLCASSLQPDTDTQYFGPGTRLTVL.

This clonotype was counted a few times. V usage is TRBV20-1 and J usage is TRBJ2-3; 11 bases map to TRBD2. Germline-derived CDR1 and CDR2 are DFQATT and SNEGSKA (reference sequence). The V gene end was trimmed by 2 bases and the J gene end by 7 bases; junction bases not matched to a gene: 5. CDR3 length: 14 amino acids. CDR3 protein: CSARLAGGPNTQYF. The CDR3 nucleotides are TGCAGTGCTAGATTAGCGGGAGGGCCAAATACGCAGTATTTT.

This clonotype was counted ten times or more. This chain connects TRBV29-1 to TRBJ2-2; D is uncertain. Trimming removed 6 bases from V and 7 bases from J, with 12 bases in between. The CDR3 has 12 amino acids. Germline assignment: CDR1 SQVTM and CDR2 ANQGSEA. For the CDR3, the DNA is TGCAGCGTGGTTCGGCCTAGCGGGGAGCTGTTTTTT. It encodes CSVVRPSGELFF.

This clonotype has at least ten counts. CDR3 nucleotides: TGTGCCAGCTCACGCCAAGGGGGGATGAACACTGAAGCTTTCTTT. Translating it yields CASSRQGGMNTEAFF. V is TRBV18 and J is TRBJ1-1; maybe TRBD1 (6 bases). From germline, CDR1 is KGHSH and CDR2 LQKENI. The length of the CDR3 is 15 residues. The V and J ends lost 4 bases and 0 bases respectively, with 12 bases between them.

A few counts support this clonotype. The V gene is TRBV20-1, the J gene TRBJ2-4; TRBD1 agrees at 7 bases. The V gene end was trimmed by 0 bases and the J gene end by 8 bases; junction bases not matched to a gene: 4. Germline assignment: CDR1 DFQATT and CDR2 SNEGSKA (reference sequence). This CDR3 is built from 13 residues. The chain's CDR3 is CSARETGVYIQYF. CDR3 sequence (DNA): TGCAGTGCTAGAGAAACAGGGGTCTACATTCAGTACTTC.

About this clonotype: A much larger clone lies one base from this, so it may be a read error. CDR3 loop: CASSPDRDYGYTF. CDR3 sequence (DNA): TGTGCCAGCAGCCCGGACAGGGACTATGGCTACACCTTC. The V gene is TRBV14, the J gene TRBJ1-2; TRBD1 agrees at 8 bases. The germline gives CDR1 SGHDN, CDR2 FVKESK. The V gene end was trimmed by 4 bases and the J gene end by 3 bases; junction bases not matched to a gene: 1. This CDR3 spans 13 amino acids.

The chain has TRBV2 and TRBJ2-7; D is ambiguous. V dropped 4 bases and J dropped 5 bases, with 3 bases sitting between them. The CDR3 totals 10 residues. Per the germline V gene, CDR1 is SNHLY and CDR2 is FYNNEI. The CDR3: CASSADEQYF. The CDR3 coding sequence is TGTGCCAGCAGTGCTGACGAGCAGTACTTC.

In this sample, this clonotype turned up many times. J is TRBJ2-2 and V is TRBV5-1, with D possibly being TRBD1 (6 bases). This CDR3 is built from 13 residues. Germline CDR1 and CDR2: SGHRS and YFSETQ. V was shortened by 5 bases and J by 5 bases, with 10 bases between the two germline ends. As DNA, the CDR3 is TGCGCCAGCAGGGGGACACTTACCGGGGAGCTGTTTTTT. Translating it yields CASRGTLTGELFF. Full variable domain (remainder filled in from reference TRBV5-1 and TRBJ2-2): KAGVTQTPRYLIKTRGQQVTLSCSPISGHRSVSWYQQTPGQGLQFLFEYFSETQRNKGNFPGRFSGRQFSNSRSEMNVSTLELGDSALYLCASRGTLTGELFFGEGSRLTVL.

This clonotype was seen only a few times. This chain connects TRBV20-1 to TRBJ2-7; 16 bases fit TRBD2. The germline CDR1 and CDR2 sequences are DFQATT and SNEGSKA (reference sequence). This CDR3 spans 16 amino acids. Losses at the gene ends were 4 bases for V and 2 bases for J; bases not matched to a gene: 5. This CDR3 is CSATGTSGRAPYEQYF. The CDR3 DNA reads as TGCAGTGCTACCGGGACTAGCGGGAGGGCCCCCTACGAGCAGTACTTC.

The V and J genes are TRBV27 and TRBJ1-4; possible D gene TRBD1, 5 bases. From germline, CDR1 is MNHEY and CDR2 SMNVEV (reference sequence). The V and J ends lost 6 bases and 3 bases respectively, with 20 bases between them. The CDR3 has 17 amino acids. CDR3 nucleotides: TGTGCCAGCAGGTTTTTATCCGGGGCGCTCGCTAATGAAAAACTGTTTTTT. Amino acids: CASRFLSGALANEKLFF.

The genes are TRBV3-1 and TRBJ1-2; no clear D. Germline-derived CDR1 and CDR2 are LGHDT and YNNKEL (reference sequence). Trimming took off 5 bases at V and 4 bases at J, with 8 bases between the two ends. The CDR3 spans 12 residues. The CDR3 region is CASSSTRYGYTF. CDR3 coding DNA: TGTGCCAGCAGCTCAACTCGCTATGGCTACACCTTC.

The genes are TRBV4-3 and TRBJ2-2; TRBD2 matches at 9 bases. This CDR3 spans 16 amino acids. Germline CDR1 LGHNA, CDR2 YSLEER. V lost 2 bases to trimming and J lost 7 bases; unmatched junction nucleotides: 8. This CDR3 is CASSQRREGRGGELFF. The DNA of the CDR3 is TGCGCCAGCAGCCAACGGCGGGAGGGCCGTGGCGGGGAGCTGTTTTTT.

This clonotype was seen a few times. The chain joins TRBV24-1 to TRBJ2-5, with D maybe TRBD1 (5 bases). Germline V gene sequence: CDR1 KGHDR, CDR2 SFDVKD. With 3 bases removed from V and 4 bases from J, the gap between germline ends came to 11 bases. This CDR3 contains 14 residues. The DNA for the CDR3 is TGTGCCACCAGTGATCCAGGGATTTCAGAGACCCAGTACTTC. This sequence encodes CATSDPGISETQYF.

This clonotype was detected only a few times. The chain's CDR3 is CASTTTGGRNEQFF. In DNA, the CDR3 is TGCGCCAGCACCACGACAGGGGGCAGGAATGAGCAGTTCTTC. The chain combines TRBV5-1 with TRBJ2-1, with 10 nucleotides matching TRBD1. CDR1 and CDR2 (germline): SGHRS, YFSETQ. The CDR3 is 14 residues long. V dropped 6 bases and J dropped 7; count of bases not matched to a gene: 7.

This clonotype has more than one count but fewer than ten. The CDR3 coding sequence is TGTGCCAGCAGCACCCCTGCCGGGCCCACAGATACGCAGTATTTT. It translates to CASSTPAGPTDTQYF. The chain joins TRBV11-2 to TRBJ2-3; D is uncertain. The germline V gene encodes CDR1 SGHAT and CDR2 FQNNGV. The CDR3 totals 15 residues. V was cut by 5 bases and J by 2 bases, with 14 bases left in between.

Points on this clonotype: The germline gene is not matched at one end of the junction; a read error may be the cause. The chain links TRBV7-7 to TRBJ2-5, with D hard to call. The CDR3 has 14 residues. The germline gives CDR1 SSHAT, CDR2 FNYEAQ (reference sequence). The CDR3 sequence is CASRPFSSQGTQYF. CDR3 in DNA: TGTGCTAGCAGGCCCTTCTCGTCCCAAGGGACCCAGTACTTC. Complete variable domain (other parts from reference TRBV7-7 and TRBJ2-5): GAGVSQSPRYKVTKRGQDVTLRCDPISSHATLYWYQQALGQGPEFLTYFNYEAQPDKSGLPSDRFSAERPEGSISTLTIQRTEQRDSAMYRCASRPFSSQGTQYFGPGTRLLVL.

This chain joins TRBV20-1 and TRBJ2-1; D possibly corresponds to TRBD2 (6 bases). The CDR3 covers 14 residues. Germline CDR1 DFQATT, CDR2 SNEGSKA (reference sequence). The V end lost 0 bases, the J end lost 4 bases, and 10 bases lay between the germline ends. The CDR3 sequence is CSARETSRYNEQFF. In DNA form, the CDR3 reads TGCAGTGCTAGAGAAACTAGCCGATACAATGAGCAGTTCTTC.

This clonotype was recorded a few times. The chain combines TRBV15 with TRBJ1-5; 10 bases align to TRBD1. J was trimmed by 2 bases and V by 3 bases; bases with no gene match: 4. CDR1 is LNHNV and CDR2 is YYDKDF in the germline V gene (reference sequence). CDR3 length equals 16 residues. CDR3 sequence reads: CATSRGGTGGNQPQHF. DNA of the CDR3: TGTGCCACCAGCAGGGGAGGGACAGGGGGCAATCAGCCCCAGCATTTT.

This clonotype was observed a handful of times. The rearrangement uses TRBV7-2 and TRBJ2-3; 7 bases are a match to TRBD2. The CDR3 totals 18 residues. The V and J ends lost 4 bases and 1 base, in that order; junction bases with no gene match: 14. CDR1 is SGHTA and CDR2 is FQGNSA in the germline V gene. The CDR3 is CASSSWLGGSRGTDTQYF. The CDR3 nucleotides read TGTGCCAGCAGCTCCTGGTTGGGCGGGAGTCGGGGCACAGATACGCAGTATTTT.

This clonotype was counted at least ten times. CDR3 residues: CASTSWNEQFF. The CDR3 region has the DNA TGTGCCAGCACCTCGTGGAATGAGCAGTTCTTC. V is TRBV27 and J is TRBJ2-1; D is unclear. The CDR3 length is 11 residues. V shed 7 bases and J shed 7 bases, with 8 bases lying between them. The germline V gene has CDR1 MNHEY and CDR2 SMNVEV (reference sequence).

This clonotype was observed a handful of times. In DNA form, the CDR3 reads TGCAGCCCGGTAGGGGACCGGGAATATGAAAAACTGTTTTTT. This gives the protein CSPVGDREYEKLFF. The chain employs TRBV29-1 and TRBJ1-4, with a tentative D call TRBD1 (5 bases). The V end was cut by 8 bases, the J end by 6 bases, with 19 bases between. The V gene's germline CDR1 is SQVTM and CDR2 ANQGSEA. The CDR3 consists of 14 residues.

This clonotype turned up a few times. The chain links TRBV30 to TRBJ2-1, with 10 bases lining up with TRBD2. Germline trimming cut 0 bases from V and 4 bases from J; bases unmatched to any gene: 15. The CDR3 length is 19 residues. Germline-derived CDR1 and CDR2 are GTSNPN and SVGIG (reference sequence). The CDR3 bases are TGTGCCTGGAGTGTTACCCTAATACAGAGCGGGAGGGTTTACAATGAGCAGTTCTTC. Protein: CAWSVTLIQSGRVYNEQFF.

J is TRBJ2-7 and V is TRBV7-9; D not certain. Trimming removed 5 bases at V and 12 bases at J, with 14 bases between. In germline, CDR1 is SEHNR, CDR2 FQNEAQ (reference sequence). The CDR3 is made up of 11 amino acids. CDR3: CASSVLGRLYF. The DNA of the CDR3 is TGTGCCAGCAGCGTCTTGGGCCGACTGTACTTC.

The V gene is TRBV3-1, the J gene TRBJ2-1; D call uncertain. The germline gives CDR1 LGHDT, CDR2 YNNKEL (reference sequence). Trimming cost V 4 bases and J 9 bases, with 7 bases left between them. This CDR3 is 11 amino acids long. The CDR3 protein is CASSRESEQFF. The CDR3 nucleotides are TGTGCCAGCAGCCGGGAATCTGAGCAGTTCTTC.

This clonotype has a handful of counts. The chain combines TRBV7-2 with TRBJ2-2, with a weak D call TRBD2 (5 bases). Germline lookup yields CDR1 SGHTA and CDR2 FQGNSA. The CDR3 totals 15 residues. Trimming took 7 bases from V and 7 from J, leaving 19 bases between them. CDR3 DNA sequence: TGTGCCAGCACCCACCCGGCTAGCCGAATCGGGGAGCTGTTTTTT. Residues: CASTHPASRIGELFF.

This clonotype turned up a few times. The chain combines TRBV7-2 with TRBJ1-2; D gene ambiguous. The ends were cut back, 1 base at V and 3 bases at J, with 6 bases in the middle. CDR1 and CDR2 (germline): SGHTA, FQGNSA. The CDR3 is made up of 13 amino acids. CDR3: CASSLESDYGYTF. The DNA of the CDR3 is TGTGCCAGCAGCTTAGAATCCGACTATGGCTACACCTTC.